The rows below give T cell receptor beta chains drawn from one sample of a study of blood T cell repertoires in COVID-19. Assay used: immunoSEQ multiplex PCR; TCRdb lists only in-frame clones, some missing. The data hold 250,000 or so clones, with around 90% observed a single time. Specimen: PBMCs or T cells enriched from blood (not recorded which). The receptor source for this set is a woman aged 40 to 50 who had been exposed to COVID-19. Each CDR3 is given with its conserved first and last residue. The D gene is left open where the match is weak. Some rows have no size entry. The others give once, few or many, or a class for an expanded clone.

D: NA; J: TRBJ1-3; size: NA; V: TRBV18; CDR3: CASSSGNTIYF; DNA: TGTGCCAGCTCCTCGGGAAACACCATATATTTT
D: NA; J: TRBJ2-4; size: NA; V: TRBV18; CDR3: CASSPPTQYGRLAKNIQYF; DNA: TGTGCCAGCTCACCTCCCACCCAATACGGAAGACTAGCCAAAAACATTCAGTACTTC
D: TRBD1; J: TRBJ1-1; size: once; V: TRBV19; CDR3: CASSIIGTGGMNTEAFF; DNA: TGTGCCAGTAGTATAATCGGGACAGGGGGAATGAACACTGAAGCTTTCTTT
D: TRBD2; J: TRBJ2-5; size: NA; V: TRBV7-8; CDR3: CASSLGTTQETQYF; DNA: TGTGCCAGCAGCTTGGGGACTACCCAGGAGACCCAGTACTTC
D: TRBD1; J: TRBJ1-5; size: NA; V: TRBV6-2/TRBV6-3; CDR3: CASSYFGTGSQPQHF; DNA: TGTGCCAGCAGTTACTTCGGGACAGGGAGTCAGCCCCAGCATTTT
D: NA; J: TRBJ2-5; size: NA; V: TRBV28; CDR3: CASRPIEGKETQYF; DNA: TGTGCCAGCAGACCTATCGAGGGTAAAGAGACCCAGTACTTC
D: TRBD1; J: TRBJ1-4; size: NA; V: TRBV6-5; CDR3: CASSYSTGNEKLFF; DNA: TGTGCCAGCAGTTACTCGACAGGGAATGAAAAACTGTTTTTT
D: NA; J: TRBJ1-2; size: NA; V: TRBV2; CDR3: CASSDRKEAVYGYTF; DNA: TGTGCCAGCAGTGATCGGAAGGAGGCTGTCTATGGCTACACCTTC
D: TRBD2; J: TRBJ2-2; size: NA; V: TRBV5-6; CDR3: CASYSGGNTGELFF; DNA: TGTGCCAGCTATTCGGGGGGGAACACCGGGGAGCTGTTTTTT
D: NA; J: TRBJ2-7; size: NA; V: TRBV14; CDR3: CASSQAGHLDYEQYF; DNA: TGTGCCAGCAGCCAAGCGGGACACCTCGACTACGAGCAGTACTTC
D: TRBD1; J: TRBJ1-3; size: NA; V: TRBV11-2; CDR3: CASSLWDSFISGNTIYF; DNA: TGTGCCAGCAGCTTATGGGACAGCTTTATCTCTGGAAACACCATATATTTT
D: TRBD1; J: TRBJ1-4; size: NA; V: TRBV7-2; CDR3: CASSLGQGLEKLFF; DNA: TGTGCCAGCAGCTTGGGACAGGGCCTTGAAAAACTGTTTTTT
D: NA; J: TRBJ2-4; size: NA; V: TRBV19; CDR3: CASSKSNGNTKNIQYF; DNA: TGTGCCAGTAGTAAAAGTAACGGGAACACCAAAAACATTCAGTACTTC
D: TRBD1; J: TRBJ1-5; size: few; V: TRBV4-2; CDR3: CASSQEGTGAAVEQPQHF; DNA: TGTGCCAGCAGCCAAGAAGGGACAGGGGCCGCCGTGGAACAGCCCCAGCATTTT
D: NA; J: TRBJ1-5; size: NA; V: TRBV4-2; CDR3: CASSQDTGENQPQHF; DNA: TGTGCCAGCAGCCAAGATACAGGAGAGAATCAGCCCCAGCATTTT
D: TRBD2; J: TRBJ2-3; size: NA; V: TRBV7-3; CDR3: CASSPHGGTNDINTDTQYF; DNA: TGTGCCAGCAGCCCCCATGGTGGGACTAACGACATAAATACAGATACGCAGTATTTT
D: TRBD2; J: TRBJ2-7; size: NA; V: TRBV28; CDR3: CASSPGTSGTYSYEQYF; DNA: TGTGCCAGCAGTCCGGGGACTAGCGGGACCTACTCCTACGAGCAGTACTTC
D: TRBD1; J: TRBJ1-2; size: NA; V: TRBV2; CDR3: CASRTGGSDGYTF; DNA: TGTGCCAGCAGGACAGGGGGATCTGACGGCTACACCTTC